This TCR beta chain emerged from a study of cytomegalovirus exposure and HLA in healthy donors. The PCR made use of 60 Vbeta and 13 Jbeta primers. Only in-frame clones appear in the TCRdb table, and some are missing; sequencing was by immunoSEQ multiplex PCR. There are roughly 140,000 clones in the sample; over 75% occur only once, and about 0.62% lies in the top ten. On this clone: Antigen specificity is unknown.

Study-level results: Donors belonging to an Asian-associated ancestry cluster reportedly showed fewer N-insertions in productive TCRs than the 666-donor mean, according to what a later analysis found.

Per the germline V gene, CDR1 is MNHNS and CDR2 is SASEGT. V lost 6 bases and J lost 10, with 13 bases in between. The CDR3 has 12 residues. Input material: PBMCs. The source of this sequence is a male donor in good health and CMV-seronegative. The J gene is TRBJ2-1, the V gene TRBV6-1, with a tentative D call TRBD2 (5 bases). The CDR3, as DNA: TGTGCCAGCAGGACGGGGTTTGGGGAGCAGTTCTTC. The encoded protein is CASRTGFGEQFF.